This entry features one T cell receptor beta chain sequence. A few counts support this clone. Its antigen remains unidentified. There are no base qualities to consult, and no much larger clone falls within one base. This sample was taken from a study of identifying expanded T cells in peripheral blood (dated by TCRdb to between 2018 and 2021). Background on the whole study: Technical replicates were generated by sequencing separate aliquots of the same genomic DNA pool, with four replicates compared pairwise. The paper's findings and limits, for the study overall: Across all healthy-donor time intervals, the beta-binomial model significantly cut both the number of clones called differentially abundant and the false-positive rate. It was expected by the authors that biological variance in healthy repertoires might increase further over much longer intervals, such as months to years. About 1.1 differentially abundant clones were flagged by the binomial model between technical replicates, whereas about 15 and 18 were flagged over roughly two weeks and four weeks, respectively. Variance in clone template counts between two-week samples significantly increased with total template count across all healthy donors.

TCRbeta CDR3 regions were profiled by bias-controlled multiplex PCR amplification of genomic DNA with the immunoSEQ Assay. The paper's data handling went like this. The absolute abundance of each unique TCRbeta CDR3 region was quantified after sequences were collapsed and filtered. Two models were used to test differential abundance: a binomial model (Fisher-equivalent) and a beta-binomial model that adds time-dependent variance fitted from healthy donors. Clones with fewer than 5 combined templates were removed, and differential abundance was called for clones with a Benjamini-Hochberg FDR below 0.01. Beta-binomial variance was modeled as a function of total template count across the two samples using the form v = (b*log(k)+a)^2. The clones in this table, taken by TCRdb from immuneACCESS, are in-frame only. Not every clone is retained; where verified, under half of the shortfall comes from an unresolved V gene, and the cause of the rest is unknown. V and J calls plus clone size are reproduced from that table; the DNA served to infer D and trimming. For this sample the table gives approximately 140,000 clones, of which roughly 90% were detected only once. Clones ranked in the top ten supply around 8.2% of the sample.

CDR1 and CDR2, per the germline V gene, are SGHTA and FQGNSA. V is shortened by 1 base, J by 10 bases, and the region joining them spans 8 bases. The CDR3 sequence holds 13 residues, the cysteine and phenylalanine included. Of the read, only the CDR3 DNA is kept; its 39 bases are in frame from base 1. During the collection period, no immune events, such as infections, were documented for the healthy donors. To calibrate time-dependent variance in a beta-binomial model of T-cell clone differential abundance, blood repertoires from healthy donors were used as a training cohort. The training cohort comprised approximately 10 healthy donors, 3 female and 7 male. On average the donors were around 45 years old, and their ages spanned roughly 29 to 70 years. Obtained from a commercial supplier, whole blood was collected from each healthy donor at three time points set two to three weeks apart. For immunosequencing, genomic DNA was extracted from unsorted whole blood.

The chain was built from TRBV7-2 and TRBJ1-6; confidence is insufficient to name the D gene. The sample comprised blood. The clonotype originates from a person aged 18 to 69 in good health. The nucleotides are TGTGCCAGCAGCTTAGTGTTGGGGTCACCCCTCCACTTT. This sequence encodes CASSLVLGSPLHF. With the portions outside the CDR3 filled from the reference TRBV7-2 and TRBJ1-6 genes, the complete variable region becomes GAGVSQSPSNKVTEKGKDVELRCDPISGHTALYWYRQSLGQGLEFLIYFQGNSAPDKSGLPSDRFSAERTGGSVSTLTIQRTQQEDSAVYLCASSLVLGSPLHFGNGTRLTVT.